Following are 4 T cell receptor beta chains from one sample sequenced in a study of blood T cells in healthy people across ages. Together with a sample-barcoded 5' primer, a J-beta primer mix was included in a second PCR lasting roughly 6 to 12 cycles. TCRdb passed the 5' RACE reads through MiXCR, listing each CDR3 protein once. The sample has around 1,800,000 distinct CDR3 sequences, around 40% seen once. Source material: blood. All receptors derive from a human donor in good health.

The chain combines TRBV20-1 with TRBJ2-3; D perhaps matches TRBD1 (6 bases). Trimming cost V 8 bases and J 2 bases, with 8 bases left between them. CDR3 length equals 11 residues. CDR1 is DFQATT, CDR2 SNEGSKA, per germline (reference sequence). The CDR3, as DNA: TGCAGTCCAGGGGACACAGATACGCAGTATTTT. This translates into CSPGDTDTQYF.

In this sample, this clonotype turned up a few times. The chain links TRBV9 to TRBJ2-4; 13 bases align to TRBD2. Gene TRBJ2-7 matches the end of the DNA better, so the J call may be wrong. Germline loops: CDR1 SGDLS, CDR2 YYNGEE. There are 15 residues in the CDR3. The CDR3: CASSIGTSGTYEQYF. The CDR3 nucleotides read TGTGCCAGCAGTATAGGGACTAGCGGGACCTACGAGCAGTACTTC.

The chain uses TRBV6-2 or TRBV6-3 and TRBJ2-1; no reliable D call. Germline CDR1 is MNHEY and CDR2 is SVGEGT. This CDR3 has 13 residues. V dropped 2 bases and J dropped 8 bases, with 10 bases sitting between them. CDR3 in DNA: TGTGCCAGCAGTTACGTTTTTGGGGATGAGCAGTTCTTC. Its translation is CASSYVFGDEQFF.

This clonotype was seen more than once but under ten times. This chain links TRBV7-2 with TRBJ2-7; D might be TRBD1 (6 bases). Trimming removed 5 bases at V and 1 base at J, with 18 bases between. This CDR3 region has 16 residues. Germline-derived CDR1 and CDR2 are SGHTA and FQGNSA. CDR3 sequence (DNA): TGTGCCAGCAGCCCTACCGTTCGGACAGCTTCCTACGAGCAGTACTTC. Its translation is CASSPTVRTASYEQYF.